The 31 T cell receptor beta chains below come from one sample, sequenced in a study of shared clonotypes between healthy human individuals. Produced via immunoSEQ multiplex PCR; TCRdb's table is partial and in-frame only. The sample carries 450,000 to 500,000 clones, around four fifths recorded once. Sequencing was carried out using PBMCs. These receptor sequences come from a middle-aged woman in good health. Some clones in this sample may be carry-over from other donors' samples.

This clone was detected a few times. The CDR3 nucleotides are TGTGCCAGTAGTGGCCAGTTATTTACAGATACGCAGTATTTT. This codes for CASSGQLFTDTQYF. The genes are TRBV19 and TRBJ2-3; D is undetermined. CDR3 length equals 14 residues. V was cut by 5 bases and J by 3 bases, with 12 bases left in between. CDR1 and CDR2 (germline): LNHDA, SQIVND (reference sequence).

V and J are TRBV5-1 and TRBJ2-5, with D uncertain. Trimming stripped 0 bases from V and 0 bases from J, with 6 bases between. This CDR3 region has 14 residues. Germline loops: CDR1 SGHRS, CDR2 YFSETQ. The CDR3 here is CASSLALNQETQYF. CDR3 nucleotide sequence: TGCGCCAGCAGCTTGGCGTTAAACCAAGAGACCCAGTACTTC.

CDR3 DNA sequence: TGCGCCAGCAGCTTACAGGGTAAGGCCCTGGGTACGCAGTATTTT. Protein sequence: CASSLQGKALGTQYF. The chain has TRBV5-1 and TRBJ2-3; maybe TRBD1 (6 bases). This CDR3 contains 15 residues. The germline V gene encodes CDR1 SGHRS and CDR2 YFSETQ. V lost 2 bases and J lost 8, with 18 bases in between.

The chain carries TRBV28 and TRBJ1-4; 9 positions agree with TRBD1. Germline V gene data show CDR1 as MDHEN and CDR2 as SYDVKM. V shed 6 bases, J shed 7 bases, and the junction held 6 bases outside the gene matches. The CDR3 has 14 residues. The CDR3 is CASRPTGGGEKLFF. The CDR3 DNA reads TGTGCCAGCAGGCCGACAGGGGGGGGTGAAAAACTGTTTTTT.

The V and J genes are TRBV15 and TRBJ2-6; D remains unclear. CDR1 LNHNV and CDR2 YYDKDF come from the germline V gene (reference sequence). The CDR3 is made up of 15 amino acids. V lost 5 bases and J 1 base, leaving 9 bases between the germline ends. The CDR3 DNA reads as TGTGCCACCAGCTTAACCAGATCTGGGGCCAACGTCCTGACTTTC. As protein: CATSLTRSGANVLTF.

This clone was counted a few times. V usage is TRBV7-3 and J usage is TRBJ2-1; a weak D match, TRBD2 (6 bases). CDR1 is SGHTA and CDR2 is FQGTGA in the germline V gene. The CDR3 is made up of 14 amino acids. V shed 2 bases and J shed 2 bases, with 7 bases lying between them. CDR3 sequence: CASSLAGTYNEQFF. The CDR3 DNA is TGTGCCAGCAGCTTAGCGGGAACCTACAATGAGCAGTTCTTC.

The chain recombines TRBV7-9 with TRBJ2-1; 8 nucleotides align to TRBD2. J was trimmed by 6 bases and V by 2 bases; bases with no gene match: 6. The CDR3 totals 15 residues. Per the germline V gene, CDR1 is SEHNR and CDR2 is FQNEAQ (reference sequence). CDR3 amino acids: CASSLLAGKRNEQFF. CDR3 nucleotides: TGTGCCAGCAGCTTATTAGCGGGAAAGCGCAATGAGCAGTTCTTC.

The chain combines TRBV6-1 with TRBJ2-7; 7 positions agree with TRBD1. Germline trimming cut 1 base from V and 2 bases from J; bases unmatched to any gene: 5. The CDR3 has 15 amino acids. Per germline, CDR1 MNHNS and CDR2 SASEGT. The CDR3 here is CASSEGPQGTYEQYF. The CDR3 DNA follows: TGTGCCAGCAGTGAAGGGCCACAGGGGACCTACGAGCAGTACTTC.

This chain connects TRBV2 to TRBJ1-1; TRBD1 might be the D (6 bases). Germline V CDR1 and CDR2: SNHLY, FYNNEI. The V gene lost 10 bases and the J gene lost 6 bases, with 21 bases spanning the gap. This CDR3 region has 14 residues. CDR3 protein: CAKQKQGYRAEAFF. CDR3 sequence (DNA): TGTGCCAAACAAAAACAGGGTTATAGGGCTGAAGCTTTCTTT.

This clone was seen at least ten times. This sequence joins TRBV30 and TRBJ2-5, with 9 bases matching TRBD1. Germline CDR1 and CDR2: GTSNPN and SVGIG (reference sequence). This CDR3 contains 17 residues. Trimming took 2 bases from V and 2 from J; bases not matched to a gene: 12. CDR3 sequence reads: CAWSKGQGWTTQETQYF. The CDR3 DNA reads as TGTGCCTGGAGTAAGGGACAGGGTTGGACAACTCAAGAGACCCAGTACTTC. The variable domain in full, with the rest retrieved from reference TRBV30 and TRBJ2-5, is SQTIHQWPATLVQPVGSPLSLECTVEGTSNPNLYWYRQAAGRGLQLLFYSVGIGQISSEVPQNLSASRPQDRQFILSSKKLLLSDSGFYLCAWSKGQGWTTQETQYFGPGTRLLVL.

V and J are TRBV5-4 and TRBJ1-2, with TRBD1 as a possible D gene (6 bases). V was trimmed by 5 bases and J by 2 bases, leaving 13 bases between them. CDR1 is SGHNT, CDR2 YYREEE, per germline (reference sequence). The CDR3 runs to 14 residues. The CDR3 loop is CASRAGDWNYGYTF. In DNA form, the CDR3 reads TGTGCCAGCAGAGCAGGGGATTGGAACTATGGCTACACCTTC.

The V call is TRBV7-9, the J call TRBJ2-3; 7 bases are shared with TRBD1. The CDR3 is 14 amino acids. The V segment lost 3 bases and the J segment 4 bases; nucleotides outside the gene matches: 4. From germline, CDR1 is SEHNR and CDR2 FQNEAQ (reference sequence). CDR3 coding DNA: TGTGCCAGCAGCTTTCAGGGGGTGGCAGATACGCAGTATTTT. It is translated as CASSFQGVADTQYF.

The chain uses TRBV4-1 and TRBJ2-7; no clear D. Germline CDR1 MGHRA, CDR2 YSYEKL. V lost 0 bases to trimming and J lost 3 bases, with 6 bases between them. The CDR3 is 13 amino acids. In DNA, the CDR3 is TGCGCCAGCAGCCAAGAAAGGGTCTACGAGCAGTACTTC. Amino acid sequence: CASSQERVYEQYF.

The V and J genes are TRBV28 and TRBJ1-5; possibly TRBD1 for D (5 bases). Germline CDR1 reads MDHEN; CDR2 reads SYDVKM. Trimming stripped 5 bases from V and 3 bases from J, with 14 bases between. The CDR3 consists of 15 residues. CDR3 DNA: TGTGCCAGCAGTACCACCCGACAGCCCAATCAGCCCCAGCATTTT. This codes for CASSTTRQPNQPQHF.

This chain links TRBV6-1 with TRBJ1-4; D is unresolved. Germline assignment: CDR1 MNHNS and CDR2 SASEGT. The CDR3 consists of 15 residues. V was cut by 6 bases and J by 7 bases, with 18 bases left in between. The CDR3 sequence: CASSEIGQSIEKLFF. CDR3 DNA sequence: TGTGCCAGCAGCGAGATCGGGCAGAGCATTGAAAAACTGTTTTTT.

This sequence joins TRBV5-1 and TRBJ1-3, with D maybe TRBD1 (5 bases). The CDR3 has 15 residues. In germline, CDR1 is SGHRS, CDR2 YFSETQ. V lost 0 bases and J 2 bases, leaving 9 bases between the germline ends. The CDR3 sequence is CASSLGGAAGNTIYF. The DNA of the CDR3 is TGCGCCAGCAGCTTGGGAGGGGCTGCTGGAAACACCATATATTTT.

The J gene is TRBJ1-3, the V gene TRBV5-6; maybe TRBD1 (5 bases). From germline, CDR1 is SGHDT and CDR2 YYEEEE. CDR3 length equals 15 residues. Deletions cut 3 bases from V and 9 bases from J, with 19 bases between. CDR3 DNA: TGTGCCAGCAGCTCGAAATCGGGGCCGCCTTCCACCATATATTTT. This sequence encodes CASSSKSGPPSTIYF.

The sample holds one count of this clone. This probably arose from a read error, given a far larger clone one base away. J is TRBJ2-1 and V is TRBV30, with 9 nucleotides matching TRBD2. J lost 7 bases, V lost 1 base, and 8 bases had no gene match. The CDR3 length is 15 residues. The germline CDR1 and CDR2 sequences are GTSNPN and SVGIG (reference sequence). The DNA of the CDR3 is TGTGCCTGGAGTGGGACTAGCGAACCACAGAATGAGCAGTTCTTC. Its translation: CAWSGTSEPQNEQFF.

This clone was detected a few times. Possible read error: a much larger clone is one base away. The sample has other DNA sequences that encode this CDR3 too. The chain combines TRBV28 with TRBJ2-7; D unresolved. V was clipped by 3 bases and J by 2 bases, with 2 bases between them. CDR1 is MDHEN, CDR2 SYDVKM, per germline. There are 11 residues in the CDR3. The CDR3 nucleotides read TGTGCCAGCAGTTTCACCTACGAGCAGTACTTC. Protein product: CASSFTYEQYF.

Regarding this clone: This likely came from a read error, as a far larger clone is one base away. The CDR3 coding sequence is TGTGCCAGCAGCTTGTGCAGGGAGAGACCAAGCAATCAGCCCCAGCATTTT. Protein sequence: CASSLCRERPSNQPQHF. The chain recombines TRBV5-6 with TRBJ1-5, with D possibly matching TRBD1 (5 bases). The CDR3 sequence is 17 residues long. V dropped 1 base and J dropped 1 base, with 15 bases sitting between them. CDR1 SGHDT and CDR2 YYEEEE come from the germline V gene. Full variable domain (outside the CDR3, taken from reference TRBV5-6 and TRBJ1-5): DAGVTQSPTHLIKTRGQQVTLRCSPKSGHDTVSWYQQALGQGPQFIFQYYEEEERQRGNFPDRFSGHQFPNYSSELNVNALLLGDSALYLCASSLCRERPSNQPQHFGDGTRLSIL.

The chain links TRBV10-2 to TRBJ1-5, with 9 bases that match TRBD1. J lost 0 bases, V lost 0 bases, and 12 bases had no gene match. Germline assignment: CDR1 WSHSY and CDR2 SAAADI. This CDR3 comprises 20 residues. In DNA, the CDR3 is TGCGCCAGCAGTGAGTCGAGGGGACAGGGCCTCCGCTATAGCAATCAGCCCCAGCATTTT. It encodes CASSESRGQGLRYSNQPQHF.

This clone came up once. V usage is TRBV7-2 and J usage is TRBJ1-5; 7 bases fit TRBD1. Germline V gene lookup returns CDR1 SGHTA and CDR2 FQGNSA. V lost 1 base and J lost 4; bases outside the gene matches: 1. This CDR3 contains 14 residues. The CDR3 region is CASSLDRGNQPQHF. The CDR3 DNA reads TGTGCCAGCAGCTTAGACAGGGGAAATCAGCCCCAGCATTTT.

As DNA, the CDR3 is TGCAGCGTTGGGGCAGGGCTACACGAGCAGTACTTC. Translation gives CSVGAGLHEQYF. This chain joins TRBV29-1 and TRBJ2-7, with D possibly TRBD1 on 5 matching bases. Germline loops: CDR1 SQVTM, CDR2 ANQGSEA. The CDR3 runs to 12 residues. Trimming took off 4 bases at V and 5 bases at J, with 12 bases between the two ends.

The genes are TRBV14 and TRBJ1-4; D is uncertain. The CDR3 spans 15 residues. The V and J ends lost 3 bases and 7 bases respectively, with 15 bases between them. The V gene's germline CDR1 is SGHDN and CDR2 FVKESK. The CDR3 sequence: CASSQGLGDAEKLFF. In DNA form, the CDR3 reads TGTGCCAGCAGCCAGGGGTTAGGCGACGCTGAAAAACTGTTTTTT.

The chain joins TRBV28 to TRBJ2-7; 14 bases are shared with TRBD2. With V trimmed by 6 bases and J by 4 bases, 8 bases remained unmatched. The CDR3 covers 16 residues. Germline values: CDR1 MDHEN, CDR2 SYDVKM. The DNA of the CDR3 is TGTGCCAGCAGACATGGGACTAGCGGGAGCTATTACGAGCAGTACTTC. Translation gives CASRHGTSGSYYEQYF. Full variable domain (remainder filled in from reference TRBV28 and TRBJ2-7): DVKVTQSSRYLVKRTGEKVFLECVQDMDHENMFWYRQDPGLGLRLIYFSYDVKMKEKGDIPEGYSVSREKKERFSLILESASTNQTSMYLCASRHGTSGSYYEQYFGPGTRLTVT.

The V and J genes are TRBV19 and TRBJ2-1; 7 positions agree with TRBD2. There are 16 residues in the CDR3. The V gene's germline CDR1 is LNHDA and CDR2 SQIVND (reference sequence). J gave up 5 bases and V 3 bases, and 10 bases lay outside the gene matches. The CDR3 here is CASSMGRALSNNEQFF. In DNA form, the CDR3 reads TGTGCCAGTAGTATGGGGAGGGCCCTCTCGAACAATGAGCAGTTCTTC.

The gene calls are TRBV6-1 and TRBJ2-7, with 7 bases that match TRBD1. CDR1 and CDR2 (germline): MNHNS, SASEGT. The CDR3 totals 15 residues. V lost 2 bases and J lost 0; bases outside the gene matches: 4. CDR3 sequence reads: CASSEYGTDSYEQYF. CDR3 coding DNA: TGTGCCAGCAGTGAATACGGGACAGACTCCTACGAGCAGTACTTC.

The CDR3 DNA reads TGCGCCAGCAGCTTGGGGACAGGGGGCGTCGATGGCTACACCTTC. Protein product: CASSLGTGGVDGYTF. This chain links TRBV5-1 with TRBJ1-2; TRBD1 agrees at 11 bases. Germline V CDR1 and CDR2: SGHRS, YFSETQ. This CDR3 has 15 residues. Losses at the gene ends were 0 bases for V and 6 bases for J; bases not matched to a gene: 4. Using reference TRBV5-1 and TRBJ1-2 for the parts outside the CDR3, the full variable domain is KAGVTQTPRYLIKTRGQQVTLSCSPISGHRSVSWYQQTPGQGLQFLFEYFSETQRNKGNFPGRFSGRQFSNSRSEMNVSTLELGDSALYLCASSLGTGGVDGYTFGSGTRLTVV.

As to this clone: A read error may produce the germline difference seen at one junction end. The chain recombines TRBV2 with TRBJ2-7; 10 bases fit TRBD2. CDR3 length: 13 residues. Germline V lookup: CDR1 SNHLY, CDR2 FYNNEI. CDR3 in amino acids: CASSEGPAGGPGF. The CDR3, as DNA: TGTGCCAGCAGTGAGGGGCCAGCGGGAGGGCCGGGCTTC.

J is TRBJ1-2 and V is TRBV7-6; 9 bases match TRBD1. V was pared by 4 bases and J by 5 bases, with 11 bases of the junction left unmatched. Per germline, CDR1 SGHVS and CDR2 FNYEAQ. The CDR3 length is 16 residues. Written as DNA, the CDR3 is TGTGCCAGCAGCTCGTTCCGGGACAGGGCAAATTATGGCTACACCTTC. It translates to CASSSFRDRANYGYTF.

The CDR3 here is CASSLGEGREAFF. CDR3 in DNA: TGTGCCAGCAGCTTAGGCGAGGGAAGGGAAGCTTTCTTT. This chain links TRBV7-8 with TRBJ1-1; D is unclear. Trimming pared 1 base from V and 8 bases from J, leaving 11 bases between. The CDR3 is 13 residues long. Per germline, CDR1 SGHVS and CDR2 FQNEAQ.